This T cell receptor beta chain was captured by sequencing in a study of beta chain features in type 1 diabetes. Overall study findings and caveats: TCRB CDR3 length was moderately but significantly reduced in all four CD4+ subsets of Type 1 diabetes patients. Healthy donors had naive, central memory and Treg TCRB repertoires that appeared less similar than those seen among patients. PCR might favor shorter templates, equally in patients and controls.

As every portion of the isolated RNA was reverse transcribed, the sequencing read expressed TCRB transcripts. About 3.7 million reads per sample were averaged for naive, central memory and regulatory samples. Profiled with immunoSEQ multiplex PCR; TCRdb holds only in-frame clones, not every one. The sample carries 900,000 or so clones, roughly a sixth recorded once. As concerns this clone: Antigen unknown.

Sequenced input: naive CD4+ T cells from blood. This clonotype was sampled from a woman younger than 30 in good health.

The CDR3 region has the DNA TGTGCCAGCAGTCGTCCCGGGACAGGTTACATCGGCTACACCTTC. Its translation is CASSRPGTGYIGYTF. The chain combines TRBV6-5 with TRBJ1-2, with 8 bases matching TRBD1. The CDR3 length is 15 residues. Trimming cost V 5 bases and J 8 bases; bases outside gene matches: 13. Germline V gene lookup returns CDR1 MNHEY and CDR2 SVGAGI.